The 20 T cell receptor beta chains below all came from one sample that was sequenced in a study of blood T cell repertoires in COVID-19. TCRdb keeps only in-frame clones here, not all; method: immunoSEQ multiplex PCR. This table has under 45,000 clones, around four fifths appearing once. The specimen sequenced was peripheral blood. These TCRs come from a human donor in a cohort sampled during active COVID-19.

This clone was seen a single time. The CDR3 nucleotides read TGCGCCAGCAGCCAGGAAACTAGCGGGGGGGCGATTTGGAATGAGCAGTTCTTC. It specifies CASSQETSGGAIWNEQFF. This rearrangement joins TRBV4-3 to TRBJ2-1; 13 bases line up with TRBD2. This CDR3 comprises 18 residues. Losses at the gene ends were 3 bases for V and 7 bases for J; bases not matched to a gene: 12. Germline-derived CDR1 and CDR2 are LGHNA and YSLEER.

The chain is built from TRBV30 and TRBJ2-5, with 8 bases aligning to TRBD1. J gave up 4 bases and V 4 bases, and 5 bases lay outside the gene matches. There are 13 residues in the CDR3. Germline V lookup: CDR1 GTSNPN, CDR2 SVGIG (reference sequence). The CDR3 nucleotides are TGTGCCTGGAAGACAGGGGTTCGAGAGACCCAGTACTTC. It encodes CAWKTGVRETQYF.

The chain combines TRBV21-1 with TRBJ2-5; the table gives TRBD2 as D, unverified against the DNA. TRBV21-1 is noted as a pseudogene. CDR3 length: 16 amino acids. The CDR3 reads CASSMRLAGFQETQYF. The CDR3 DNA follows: TGTGCCAGCAGCATGAGACTAGCGGGTTTTCAAGAGACCCAGTACTTC.

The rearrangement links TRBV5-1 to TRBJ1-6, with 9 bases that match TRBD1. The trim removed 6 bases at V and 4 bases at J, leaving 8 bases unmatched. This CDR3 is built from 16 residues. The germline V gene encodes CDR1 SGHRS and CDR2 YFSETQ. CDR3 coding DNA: TGCGCCAGCAAATCCGGAGGGACAGGGTATAATTCACCCCTCCACTTT. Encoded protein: CASKSGGTGYNSPLHF.

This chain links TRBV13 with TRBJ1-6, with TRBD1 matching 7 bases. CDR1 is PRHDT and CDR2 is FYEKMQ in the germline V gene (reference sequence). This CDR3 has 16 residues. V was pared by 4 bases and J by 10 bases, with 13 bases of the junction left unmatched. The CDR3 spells CASSSTTGTYRSPLHF. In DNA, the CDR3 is TGTGCCAGCAGCTCGACGACAGGGACTTATCGGTCACCCCTCCACTTT. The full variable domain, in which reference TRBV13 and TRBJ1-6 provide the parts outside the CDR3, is AAGVIQSPRHLIKEKRETATLKCYPIPRHDTVYWYQQGPGQDPQFLISFYEKMQSDKGSIPDRFSAQQFSDYHSELNMSSLELGDSALYFCASSSTTGTYRSPLHFGNGTRLTVT.

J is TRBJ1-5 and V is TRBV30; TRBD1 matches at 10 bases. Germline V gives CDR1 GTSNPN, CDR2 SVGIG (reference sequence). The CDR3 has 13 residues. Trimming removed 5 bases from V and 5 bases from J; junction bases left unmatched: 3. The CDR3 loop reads CAWAGTGDQPQHF. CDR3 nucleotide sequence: TGTGCCTGGGCCGGGACAGGGGATCAGCCCCAGCATTTT.

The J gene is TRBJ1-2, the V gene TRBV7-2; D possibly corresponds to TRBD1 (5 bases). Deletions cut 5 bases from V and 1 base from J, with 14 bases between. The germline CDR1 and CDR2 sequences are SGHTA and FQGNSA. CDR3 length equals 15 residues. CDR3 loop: CASSPNRQINYGYTF. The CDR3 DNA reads TGTGCCAGCAGCCCCAACAGACAGATTAACTATGGCTACACCTTC. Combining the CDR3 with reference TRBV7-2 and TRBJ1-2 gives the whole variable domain GAGVSQSPSNKVTEKGKDVELRCDPISGHTALYWYRQSLGQGLEFLIYFQGNSAPDKSGLPSDRFSAERTGGSVSTLTIQRTQQEDSAVYLCASSPNRQINYGYTFGSGTRLTVV.

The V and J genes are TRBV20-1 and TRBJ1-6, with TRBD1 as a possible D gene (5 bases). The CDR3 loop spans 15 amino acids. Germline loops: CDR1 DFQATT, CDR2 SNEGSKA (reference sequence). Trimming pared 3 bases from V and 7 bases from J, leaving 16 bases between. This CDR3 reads CSASRPGQGNSPLHF. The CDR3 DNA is TGCAGTGCTAGTCGCCCAGGGCAGGGAAATTCACCCCTCCACTTT.

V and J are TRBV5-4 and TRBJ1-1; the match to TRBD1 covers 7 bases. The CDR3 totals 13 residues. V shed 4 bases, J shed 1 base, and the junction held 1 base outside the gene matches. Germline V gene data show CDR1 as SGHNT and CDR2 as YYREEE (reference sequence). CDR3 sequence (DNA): TGTGCCAGCAGCCGGACAGGGAACACTGAAGCTTTCTTT. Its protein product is CASSRTGNTEAFF.

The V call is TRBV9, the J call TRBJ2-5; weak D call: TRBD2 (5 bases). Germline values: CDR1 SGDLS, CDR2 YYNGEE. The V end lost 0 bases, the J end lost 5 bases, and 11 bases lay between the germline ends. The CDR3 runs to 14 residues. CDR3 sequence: CASSVAPGTETQYF. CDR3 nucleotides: TGTGCCAGCAGCGTAGCCCCGGGAACGGAGACCCAGTACTTC.

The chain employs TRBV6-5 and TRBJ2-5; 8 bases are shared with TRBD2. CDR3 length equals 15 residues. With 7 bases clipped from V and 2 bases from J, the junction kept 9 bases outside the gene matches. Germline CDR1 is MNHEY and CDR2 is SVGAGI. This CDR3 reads CASTAPGGVQETQYF. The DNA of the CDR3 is TGTGCCAGCACCGCTCCGGGAGGGGTACAAGAGACCCAGTACTTC.

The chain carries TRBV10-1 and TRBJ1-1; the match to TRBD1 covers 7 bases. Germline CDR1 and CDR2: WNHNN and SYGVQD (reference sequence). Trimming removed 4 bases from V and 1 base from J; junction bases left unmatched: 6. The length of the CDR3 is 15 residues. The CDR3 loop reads CASSVQGSANTEAFF. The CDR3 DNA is TGCGCCAGCAGTGTACAGGGGTCAGCGAACACTGAAGCTTTCTTT.

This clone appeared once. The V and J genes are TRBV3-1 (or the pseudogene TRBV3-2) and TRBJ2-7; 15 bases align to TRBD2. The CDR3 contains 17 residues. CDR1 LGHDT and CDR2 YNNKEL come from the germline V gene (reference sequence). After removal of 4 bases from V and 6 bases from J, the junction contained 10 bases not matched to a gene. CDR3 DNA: TGTGCCAGCAGCCGCGGACTAGCGGGGGGGGGAGGCCGCGAGCAGTACTTC. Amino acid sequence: CASSRGLAGGGGREQYF.

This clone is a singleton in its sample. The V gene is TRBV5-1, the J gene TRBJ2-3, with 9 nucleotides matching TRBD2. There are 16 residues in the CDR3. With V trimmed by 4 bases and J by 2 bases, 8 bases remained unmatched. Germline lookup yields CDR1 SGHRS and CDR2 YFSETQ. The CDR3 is CASSMKAGGLTDTQYF. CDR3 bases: TGCGCCAGCAGCATGAAAGCGGGGGGCCTCACAGATACGCAGTATTTT. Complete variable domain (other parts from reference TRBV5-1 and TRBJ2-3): KAGVTQTPRYLIKTRGQQVTLSCSPISGHRSVSWYQQTPGQGLQFLFEYFSETQRNKGNFPGRFSGRQFSNSRSEMNVSTLELGDSALYLCASSMKAGGLTDTQYFGPGTRLTVL.

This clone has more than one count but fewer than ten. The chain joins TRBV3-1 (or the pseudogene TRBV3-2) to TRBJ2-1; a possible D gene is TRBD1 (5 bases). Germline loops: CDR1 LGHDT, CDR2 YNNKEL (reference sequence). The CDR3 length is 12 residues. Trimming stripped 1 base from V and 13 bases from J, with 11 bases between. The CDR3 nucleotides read TGTGCCAGCAGCCAAGGAGACAGTTCCCAGTTCTTC. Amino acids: CASSQGDSSQFF.

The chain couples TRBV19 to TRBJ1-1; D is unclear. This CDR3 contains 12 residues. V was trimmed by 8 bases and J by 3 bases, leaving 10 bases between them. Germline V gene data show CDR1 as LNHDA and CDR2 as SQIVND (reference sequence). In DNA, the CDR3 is TGTGCCAGTTCTACGAGGTACACTGAAGCTTTCTTT. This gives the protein CASSTRYTEAFF.

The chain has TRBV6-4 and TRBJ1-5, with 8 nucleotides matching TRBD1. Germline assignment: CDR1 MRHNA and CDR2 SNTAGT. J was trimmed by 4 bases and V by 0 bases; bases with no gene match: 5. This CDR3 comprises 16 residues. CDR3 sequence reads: CASSDSETGANQPQHF. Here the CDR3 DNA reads TGTGCCAGCAGTGACTCAGAGACAGGGGCAAATCAGCCCCAGCATTTT.

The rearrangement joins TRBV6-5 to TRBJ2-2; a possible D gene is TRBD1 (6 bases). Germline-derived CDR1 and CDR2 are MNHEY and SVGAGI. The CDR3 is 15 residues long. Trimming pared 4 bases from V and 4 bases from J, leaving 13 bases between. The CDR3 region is CASSSYRDTTGELFF. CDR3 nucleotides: TGTGCCAGCAGTTCATACCGGGACACCACCGGGGAGCTGTTTTTT.

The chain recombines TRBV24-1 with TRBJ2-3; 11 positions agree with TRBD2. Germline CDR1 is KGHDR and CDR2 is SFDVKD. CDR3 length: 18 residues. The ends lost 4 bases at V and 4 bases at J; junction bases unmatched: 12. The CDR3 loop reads CATSDRSMTSGNADTQYF. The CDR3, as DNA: TGTGCCACCAGTGACCGAAGTATGACTAGCGGGAACGCAGATACGCAGTATTTT.

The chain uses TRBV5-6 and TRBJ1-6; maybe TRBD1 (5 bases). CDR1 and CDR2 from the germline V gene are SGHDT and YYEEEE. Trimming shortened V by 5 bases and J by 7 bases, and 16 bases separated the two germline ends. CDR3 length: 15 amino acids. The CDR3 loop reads CASRFQGLRNSPLHF. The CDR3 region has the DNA TGTGCCAGCAGATTTCAGGGACTGCGCAATTCACCCCTCCACTTT.